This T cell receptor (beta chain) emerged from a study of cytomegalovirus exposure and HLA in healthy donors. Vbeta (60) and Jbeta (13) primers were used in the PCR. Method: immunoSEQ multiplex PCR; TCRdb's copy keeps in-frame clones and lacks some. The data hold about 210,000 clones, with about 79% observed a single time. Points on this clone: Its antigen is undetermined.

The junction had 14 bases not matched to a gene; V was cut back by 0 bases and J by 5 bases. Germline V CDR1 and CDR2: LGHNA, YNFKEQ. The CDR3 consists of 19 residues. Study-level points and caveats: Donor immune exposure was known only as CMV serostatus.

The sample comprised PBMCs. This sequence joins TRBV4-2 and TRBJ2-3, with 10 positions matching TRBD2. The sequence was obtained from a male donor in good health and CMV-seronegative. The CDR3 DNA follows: TGTGCCAGCAGCCAAGAACGGGGCTGGGATAGCGGGAGGCTAGATACGCAGTATTTT. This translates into CASSQERGWDSGRLDTQYF.